Given below is one T cell receptor beta chain in context. As yet, its antigen is unknown. TCRdb's copy holds only in-frame clones and misses some; the assay was immunoSEQ multiplex PCR. The sample has 37,000 or so clones; roughly 90% are singletons. This CDR3 has 15 amino acids. CDR1 and CDR2 from the germline V gene are MNHEY and SMNVEV (reference sequence). V was clipped by 6 bases and J by 1 base; unmatched bases: 2. This entry is derived from a study of STAT3 mutations in large granular lymphocyte leukemia. Regarding the study as a whole: Every T-LGLL patient had at least one immunodominant TCRbeta clonotype.

The gene calls are TRBV27 and TRBJ2-1; 11 bases are a match to TRBD2. The clonotype originates from a human donor with T large granular lymphocyte leukemia. Some clones in this sample may be carry-over from other donors' samples. The sample taken for sequencing was PBMCs. The CDR3 protein is CASSLAGGSYNEQFF. The DNA of the CDR3 is TGTGCCAGCAGCTTAGCGGGGGGGTCCTACAATGAGCAGTTCTTC.